This paragraph covers one T cell receptor (beta chain) sequence. This entry comes from a study of control samples from healthy donors and cancer patients. Sequenced by immunoSEQ multiplex PCR; TCRdb stores in-frame clones only, minus some. This table has some 130,000 clones, about nine tenths appearing once. This CDR3 has 11 residues. CDR1 is KGHSH, CDR2 LQKENI, per germline. Trimming shortened V by 4 bases and J by 8 bases, and 6 bases separated the two germline ends. The TCR sequence derives from a man aged 25 to 40 in good health. Material for sequencing was blood. The chain is built from TRBV18 and TRBJ2-1; weak D call: TRBD1 (5 bases). CDR3 loop: CASSRGDEQFF. For the CDR3, the DNA is TGTGCCAGCTCACGGGGCGATGAGCAGTTCTTC.